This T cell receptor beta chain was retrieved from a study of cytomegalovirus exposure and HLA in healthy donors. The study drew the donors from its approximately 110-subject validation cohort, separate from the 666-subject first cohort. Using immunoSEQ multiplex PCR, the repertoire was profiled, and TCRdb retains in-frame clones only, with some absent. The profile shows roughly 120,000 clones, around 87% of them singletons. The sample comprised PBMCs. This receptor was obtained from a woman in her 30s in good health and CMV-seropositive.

The CDR3 is CASSLGTANSGNTIYF. The CDR3 nucleotides read TGTGCCAGCAGCCTCGGGACAGCTAACTCTGGAAACACCATATATTTT. V usage is TRBV6-6 and J usage is TRBJ1-3; TRBD1 agrees at 7 bases. Germline V lookup: CDR1 MNHNY, CDR2 SVGAGI (reference sequence). Losses at the gene ends were 6 bases for V and 0 bases for J; bases not matched to a gene: 8. The CDR3 runs to 16 residues.